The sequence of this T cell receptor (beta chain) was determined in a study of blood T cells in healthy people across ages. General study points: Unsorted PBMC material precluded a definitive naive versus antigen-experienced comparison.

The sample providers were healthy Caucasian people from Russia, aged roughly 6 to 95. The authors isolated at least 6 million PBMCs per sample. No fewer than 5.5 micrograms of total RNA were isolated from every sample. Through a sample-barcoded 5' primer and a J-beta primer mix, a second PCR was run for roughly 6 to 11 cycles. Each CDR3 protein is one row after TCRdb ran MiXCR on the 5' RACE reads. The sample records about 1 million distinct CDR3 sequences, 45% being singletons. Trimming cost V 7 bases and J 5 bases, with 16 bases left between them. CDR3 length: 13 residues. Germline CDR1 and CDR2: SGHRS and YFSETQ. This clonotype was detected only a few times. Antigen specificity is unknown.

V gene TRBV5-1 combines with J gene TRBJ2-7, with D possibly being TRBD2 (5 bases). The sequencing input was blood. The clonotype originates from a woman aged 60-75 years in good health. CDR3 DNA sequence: TGCGCCAGCGGCCAGCGGTTTCGGGACGAGCAGTACTTC. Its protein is CASGQRFRDEQYF.